The clone carrying this T cell receptor (beta chain) was counted ten times or more. Antigen: not known. Amplification of TCR beta CDR3 regions used RNA as the template. In the first-round RT-PCR of the TCR CDR3, the HTBI primer set was used. TCRdb processed the multiplex PCR reads anew with MiXCR; each CDR3 protein has one entry. The profile covers some 500,000 distinct CDR3 sequences, with over 13% appearing a single time and about a sixth taken by the ten largest. Lactation, pregnancy, other autoimmune disease or uncontrolled infection excluded patients. For the diagnoses, clinical symptoms, serum thyroxine and TRAb, thyroid ultrasound and orbital computed tomography were used. In germline, CDR1 is LNHDA, CDR2 SQIVND (reference sequence). CDR3 length: 20 amino acids. With V trimmed by 5 bases and J by 4 bases, 23 bases remained unmatched. The data originate from a study of T cells in Graves' hyperthyroidism and ophthalmopathy. Whole-study findings and limits: Within blood appeared most thyroid clonotypes that had expanded above 0.001.

This receptor was identified in a woman between 18 and 29 years old with Graves' hyperthyroidism. The material sequenced was blood. This chain uses TRBV19 with TRBJ1-1; 9 bases agree with TRBD1. In nucleotides, the CDR3 is TGTGCCAGTAGTTCGTCCCGCGGGACAGGGTGGGGGAGCGGGAGCACTGAAGCTTTCTTT. Translation: CASSSSRGTGWGSGSTEAFF.